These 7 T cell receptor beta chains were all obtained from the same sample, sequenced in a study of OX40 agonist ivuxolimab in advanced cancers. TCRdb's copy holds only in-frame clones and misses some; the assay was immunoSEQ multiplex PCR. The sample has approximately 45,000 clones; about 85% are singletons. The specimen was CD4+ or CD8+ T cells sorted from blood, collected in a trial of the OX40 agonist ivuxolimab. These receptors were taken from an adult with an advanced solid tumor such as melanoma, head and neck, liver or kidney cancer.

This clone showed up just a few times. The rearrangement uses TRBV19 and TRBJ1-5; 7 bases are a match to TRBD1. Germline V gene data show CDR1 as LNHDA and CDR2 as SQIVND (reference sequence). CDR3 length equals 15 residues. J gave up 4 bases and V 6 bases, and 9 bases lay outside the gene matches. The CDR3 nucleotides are TGTGCCAGTAGACATAGTCAACAGGGGAATCAGCCCCAGCATTTT. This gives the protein CASRHSQQGNQPQHF.

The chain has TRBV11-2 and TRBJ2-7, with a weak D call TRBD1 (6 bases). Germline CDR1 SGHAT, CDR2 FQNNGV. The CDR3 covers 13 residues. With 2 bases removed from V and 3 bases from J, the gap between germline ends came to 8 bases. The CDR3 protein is CASSLYRDYEQYF. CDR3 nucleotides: TGTGCCAGCAGCTTATACAGGGACTACGAGCAGTACTTC.

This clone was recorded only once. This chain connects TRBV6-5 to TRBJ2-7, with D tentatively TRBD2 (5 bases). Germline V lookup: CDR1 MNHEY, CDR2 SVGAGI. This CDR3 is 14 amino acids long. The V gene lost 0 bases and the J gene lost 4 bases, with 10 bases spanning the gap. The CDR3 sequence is CASSYSAGLYEQYF. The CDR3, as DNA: TGTGCCAGCAGTTACTCGGCAGGACTGTACGAGCAGTACTTC.

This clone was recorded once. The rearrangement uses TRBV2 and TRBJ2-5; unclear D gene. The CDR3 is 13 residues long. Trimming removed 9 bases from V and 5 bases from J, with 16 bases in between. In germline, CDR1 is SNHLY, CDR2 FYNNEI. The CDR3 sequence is CASGVALWETQYF. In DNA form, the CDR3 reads TGTGCCAGTGGAGTGGCCTTATGGGAGACCCAGTACTTC.

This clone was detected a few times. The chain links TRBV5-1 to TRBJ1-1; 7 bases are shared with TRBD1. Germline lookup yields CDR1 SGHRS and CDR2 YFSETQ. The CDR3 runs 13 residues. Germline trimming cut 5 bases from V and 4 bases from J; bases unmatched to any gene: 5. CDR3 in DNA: TGCGCCAGCAGAGAACAGGGGAGCACTGAAGCTTTCTTT. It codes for CASREQGSTEAFF.

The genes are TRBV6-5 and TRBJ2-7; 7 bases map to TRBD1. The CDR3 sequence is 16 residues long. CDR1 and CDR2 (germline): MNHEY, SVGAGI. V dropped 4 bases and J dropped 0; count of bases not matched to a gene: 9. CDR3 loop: CASSSPGTDNSYEQYF. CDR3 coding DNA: TGTGCCAGCAGTTCCCCCGGGACAGACAACTCCTACGAGCAGTACTTC.

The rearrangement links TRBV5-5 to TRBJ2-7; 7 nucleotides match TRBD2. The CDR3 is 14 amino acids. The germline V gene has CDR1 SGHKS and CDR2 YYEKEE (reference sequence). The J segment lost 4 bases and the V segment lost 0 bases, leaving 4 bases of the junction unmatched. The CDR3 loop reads CASSLGGGGYEQYF. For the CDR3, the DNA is TGTGCCAGCAGCTTGGGCGGCGGGGGATACGAGCAGTACTTC.